This T cell receptor beta chain was identified during a study of T cells in Graves' hyperthyroidism and ophthalmopathy. Study-wide results and limits: Researchers found most expanded thyroid clonotypes above 0.001 in blood as well.

Per germline, CDR1 SEHNR and CDR2 FQNEAQ (reference sequence). There are 13 residues in the CDR3. The V end lost 5 bases, the J end lost 4 bases, and 11 bases lay between the germline ends. TCR beta CDR3 regions were amplified from RNA. TCR CDR3 underwent first-round RT-PCR with the HTBI primer set. TCRdb processed the multiplex PCR reads anew with MiXCR; each CDR3 protein has one entry. The data contain 450,000 to 700,000 distinct CDR3 sequences, 40% to 55% of them seen just once; the ten biggest clones take up around 7.7%. This clonotype was seen ten or more times. The antigen is unknown. The receptor was isolated from a woman younger than 35 with Graves' hyperthyroidism. The rearrangement joins TRBV7-9 to TRBJ2-5, with D possibly called TRBD1 or TRBD2 (5 bases each). Material: peripheral blood or thyroid tissue (not recorded which). As DNA, the CDR3 is TGTGCCAGCAGCGCCCTGGGGGTAGAGACCCAGTACTTC. Its translation is CASSALGVETQYF.